The subject of this entry is one T cell receptor (beta chain). No cognate antigen has been identified for it. A read error is the likely source, as a far larger clone sits one nucleotide away. Using the deep immunoSEQ assay, TCR CDR3 regions were amplified from genomic DNA by multiplex PCR. Extracted genomic DNA from each cell subset was spread evenly across all wells of several immunoSEQ 96-well plates, with each plate serving as a replicate. For unsorted PBMC, about 300 ng of genomic DNA, equivalent to roughly 30,000 T cell genomes, went into each replicate PCR. Ten immunoSEQ deep assay plates were used to sequence unsorted PBMC genomic DNA. Purified libraries were measured with a Qubit 3.0 fluorometer, size-checked on a Bioanalyzer 2100, and measured again with the KAPA Library Quantification kit. Every immunoSEQ 96-well plate was sequenced on a separate single-read 150-cycle Illumina NextSeq 550 flow cell. The original pipeline was this. Because only junctional sequences without quality scores were contained in the immunoSEQ output, filtering matching that applied to full-length reads could not be performed. Sequences were annotated with PyIR, a Python wrapper for IgBLAST v1.9, and V/J genes and CDR3 were assigned using IMGT germline references. Reads were filtered out if the reads had weak V/J assignments (E-value above 1e-6), no CDR3, stop codons, out-of-frame junctions, or ambiguous translated residues. V3J clonotypes were defined by identical inferred V gene, J gene, and CDR3 amino acid sequence. To compute the percentage overlap between repertoires, the number of shared unique clonotypes was divided by the size of the smaller repertoire. Repertoire richness was assessed with RTK rarefaction, the Chao1 estimator, and Recon v2.1 estimates of unobserved clonotypes. Here the immuneACCESS table is served through TCRdb, limited to in-frame sequences with V and J called. Missing clones are a known gap in these copies; in checked studies unresolved V genes cover under half, and the rest lacks a known reason. V, J and clone size were drawn from that table, and D and trimming were deduced from the DNA. The sample includes about 480,000 clones, with about 75% observed a single time. 12% of the sample lies in the top ten.

The donors were healthy, HIV-negative adults with no recently reported acute infections or vaccinations. Every donor was a Caucasian adult residing in Nashville, Tennessee, USA. For unsorted samples, tens of millions of PBMCs were counted, and genomic DNA was extracted using the QIAamp DNA Blood Mini kit. After blood collection by leukapheresis, PBMCs were isolated using Ficoll-Histopaque density gradient centrifugation and then cryopreserved in the vapor phase of liquid nitrogen. Sequences SQVTM (CDR1) and ANQGSEA (CDR2) are obtained from the germline V gene. The CDR3 measures 14 amino acids from cysteine to phenylalanine. CDR3 DNA only is kept here, 42 bases in frame from base 1. The junction carries 22 bases between V and J, which are trimmed by 6 bases and 8 bases respectively. The entry originates in a study of shared clonotypes between healthy human individuals (dated by TCRdb to about 2020). For the wider study: The cohort included three men and a couple of women between 18 and 49 years of age. The study deeply sequenced blood TCR repertoires of five healthy adults to estimate repertoire size and the extent of clonotype sharing between individuals. Different laboratories and diverse techniques were used to prepare libraries and sequence TCR repertoires, to increase sequencing depth and limit assay-specific biases. Each donor's leukapheresis produced roughly between about 0.9 and 9.5 billion PBMCs.

What the research found in general, with its limitations: Because the study included only a small number of donors, the genetic and exposure-history diversity represented was limited. Pairwise subsampling indicated that sequencing depth was expected to affect the degree of clonotype sharing among donors. Sampling was restricted to blood, and TCR repertoires in tissues likely differ from the TCR repertoires found in blood.

The sequenced material came from PBMCs. This receptor chain uses TRBV29-1 and TRBJ1-1; TRBD1 could be the D gene, as 6 bases match. This clonotype originated in a woman in her thirties or forties in good health. Some clones in this sample may be carry-over from other donors' samples. The DNA is TGCAGCGTAGCAAACCTGGACAGCTTTTTAGAAGCTTTCTTT. Its translation reads: CSVANLDSFLEAFF.